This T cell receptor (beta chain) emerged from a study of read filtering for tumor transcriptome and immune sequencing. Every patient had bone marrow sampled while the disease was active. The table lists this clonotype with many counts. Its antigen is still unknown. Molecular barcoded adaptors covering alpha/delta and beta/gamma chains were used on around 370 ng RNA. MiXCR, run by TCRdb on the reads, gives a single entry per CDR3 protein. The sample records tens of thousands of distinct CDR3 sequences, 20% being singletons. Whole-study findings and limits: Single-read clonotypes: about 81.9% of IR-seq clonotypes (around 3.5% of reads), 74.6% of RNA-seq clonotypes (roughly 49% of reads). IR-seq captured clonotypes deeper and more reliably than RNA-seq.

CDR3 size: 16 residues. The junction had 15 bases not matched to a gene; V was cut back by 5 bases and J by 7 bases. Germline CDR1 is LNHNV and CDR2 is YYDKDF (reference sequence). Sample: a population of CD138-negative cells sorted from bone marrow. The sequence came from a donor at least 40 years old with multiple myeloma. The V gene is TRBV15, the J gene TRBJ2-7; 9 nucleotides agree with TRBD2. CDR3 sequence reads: CATSRLAGAPLGEQYF. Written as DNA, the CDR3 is TGTGCCACCAGCCGCTTAGCGGGAGCGCCCCTTGGGGAGCAGTACTTC.